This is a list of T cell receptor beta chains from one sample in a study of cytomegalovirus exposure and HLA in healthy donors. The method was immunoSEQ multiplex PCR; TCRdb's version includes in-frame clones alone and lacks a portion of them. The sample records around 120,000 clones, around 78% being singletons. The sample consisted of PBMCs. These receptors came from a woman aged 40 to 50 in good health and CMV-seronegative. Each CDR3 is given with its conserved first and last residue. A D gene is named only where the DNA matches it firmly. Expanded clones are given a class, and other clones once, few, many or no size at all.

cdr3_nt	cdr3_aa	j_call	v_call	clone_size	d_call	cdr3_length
TGTGCCAGCAGCGTAGCCCCGGGACTCGGTCTAAGCTCCTACAATGAGCAGTTCTTC	CASSVAPGLGLSSYNEQFF	TRBJ2-1	TRBV9	-	-	19
TGCGCCAGCAGCTCACCGGGACTAGCGGGATCGAATGAGCAGTTCTTC	CASSSPGLAGSNEQFF	TRBJ2-1	TRBV5-1	-	TRBD2	16
TGTGCCAGCAGACAGGGGGCGATGGGGGAGCTGTTTTTT	CASRQGAMGELFF	TRBJ2-2	TRBV25-1	-	TRBD1	13
TGTGCCAGCTCACCATCACTAGCGGTGAACACCGGGGAGCTGTTTTTT	CASSPSLAVNTGELFF	TRBJ2-2	TRBV18	once	TRBD2	16
TGTGCCAGCAGCTTATGGGACAAATACGAGCAGTACTTC	CASSLWDKYEQYF	TRBJ2-7	TRBV7-6	-	-	13
TGCGCCAGCAGCTTTAGCGGGGAGAAGGTAGAGACCCAGTACTTC	CASSFSGEKVETQYF	TRBJ2-5	TRBV5-1	-	TRBD2	15
TGTGCCACCAGCAGAGATACAGGGTTTGTCGGGGAGCTGTTTTTT	CATSRDTGFVGELFF	TRBJ2-2	TRBV15	-	-	15
TGTGCCAGCAGCTTCGGTACCGTTGATGAAAAACTGTTTTTT	CASSFGTVDEKLFF	TRBJ1-4	TRBV5-6	few	-	14
TGTGCCAGCAGCTTAGGCCGGCAGGGGATAGGAGAGACCCAGTACTTC	CASSLGRQGIGETQYF	TRBJ2-5	TRBV11-3	-	-	16
TGTGCCAGCATCTCCCCAATCCCGGGACAGGGAAATGGCTACACCTTC	CASISPIPGQGNGYTF	TRBJ1-2	TRBV7-3	few	TRBD1	16
TGTGCCTGGAGTGGTCAGGGGTTCCAGCCCCAGCATTTT	CAWSGQGFQPQHF	TRBJ1-5	TRBV30	-	-	13
TGTGCCAGCAGTCCTACAGGGGCTGGGGAGACCCAGTACTTC	CASSPTGAGETQYF	TRBJ2-5	TRBV11-2	-	TRBD1	14
TGTGCCGGCGGACTAGCGGGGGACACCGGGGAGCTGTTTTTT	CAGGLAGDTGELFF	TRBJ2-2	TRBV7-8	-	TRBD2	14
TGTGCCAGCAGCGTCCAAGGGGGCGTTGGCTACACCTTC	CASSVQGGVGYTF	TRBJ1-2	TRBV9	-	TRBD1	13